The present T cell receptor beta chain was sequenced within a study of regulatory T cells in long-lasting Graves disease (dated by TCRdb to the early 2020s). At the level of the whole study: Antithyroid drugs had been taken for less than 3 months by newly diagnosed Graves' disease patients. The study was registered as a clinical trial and conducted in China. This study used TCR sequencing and RNA sequencing of peripheral blood to compare persistent Graves' disease patients against newly diagnosed Graves' disease patients. A total of some 35 samples underwent TCR sequencing, from about 13 patients with persistent Graves' disease and some 20 patients with newly diagnosed Graves' disease.

Worth noting for this clonotype: Its binding antigen is unknown. Base quality data are lacking; no much larger clone is found one base away.

Receptors were amplified or captured by multiplex PCR. Sequenced on an Illumina HiSeq 4000. To build TCR beta libraries, CDR3 regions were amplified by Arm-PCR using iRepertoire HTBI primers. Before sequencing, the PCR products went through gel purification. The source study handled its data this way. Gene usage analysis of CDR3 amino acid clonotypes relied on the 55 to 80 TRBV and around 14 TRBJ segments identified across samples. Filtered high-quality paired reads were merged into contigs using COPE and FqMerger. Contigs were aligned with BLAST to IMGT TRBV, TRBD and TRBJ reference genes, and CDR3 was defined per IMGT. Highly expanded clones were defined as clonotypes with a frequency above 0.1%. Shannon entropy was used to measure repertoire diversity, and the Gini coefficient was used to measure V-J evenness. Clonotypes shared by more than one individual were considered public. TCRdb passed the public sequencing reads through fastp at Q25 and MiXCR, retaining productive beta sequences. One record per CDR3 amino acid sequence lists the most common genes and DNA. TCRdb, rather than the study authors, made the V and J calls. A total of roughly 420,000 distinct CDR3 sequences appear in this sample, around 15% of them only once. The ten largest make up 20% to 25% of the sample.

V lost 6 bases and J lost 3 bases, and the count of bases not matched to a germline gene is 10. The CDR3 runs 15 amino acids, cysteine and phenylalanine included. The sequence is cut down to CDR3 DNA, 45 bases in frame from base 1. From the germline V gene, CDR1 is SQVTM and CDR2 is ANQGSEA. In the paper's terms, the time point label means: newly diagnosed GD, antithyroid drugs for less than 3 months. For both TCR sequencing and RNA sequencing, RNA was extracted from PBMCs using TRIzol. Graves' disease was diagnosed according to American Thyroid Association guidelines. The patients came from an endocrinology department in Xi'an, China. Each patient gave approximately 9.7 milliliters of peripheral blood, collected in an EDTA anticoagulant tube. PBMCs were isolated by Ficoll Paque Plus density gradient separation without further T cell sorting. An Agilent 2100 Bioanalyzer and agarose gel were used to assess RNA quality, and a NanoDrop 2000 was used to measure RNA concentration.

What the authors observed across the whole study: Preferential use of TRBV28, TRBJ1-2 and TRBJ2-5 was observed in persistent disease, whereas TRBV20-1 and TRBJ2-1 were favored in newly diagnosed disease. Compared with newly diagnosed patients, persistent Graves' disease patients had lower TCR Shannon entropy and fewer highly expanded clones, which suggests clonal expansion. Sequencing and analysis were restricted to the TCR beta chain. The authors noted that the small sample size was a limitation that may lower accuracy. Peripheral blood alone was examined, since thyroid tissue, which constituted the primary lesion, could not be accessed. More public clonotypes were shared among persistent patients (approximately 3,000) than among newly diagnosed patients (roughly 1,000).

These data are also associated with another study on T cells in Graves' hyperthyroidism and ophthalmopathy. The second paper states: Stable Graves' hyperthyroidism was defined as the absence of progression to ophthalmopathy over 18 months of follow-up. The hyperthyroidism patients were between 18 and 65 years old and newly diagnosed, with a disease duration of less than 2 months. The study excluded patients with uncontrolled infections, other autoimmune diseases, pregnancy or lactation. Diagnoses were established on the basis of clinical symptoms, serum thyroxine and TRAb, thyroid ultrasound, and orbital computed tomography. For the first round of RT-PCR on the TCR CDR3, the HTBI primer set was used together with the Qiagen OneStep RT-PCR kit. Blood samples also contained most of the expanded thyroid clonotypes (frequency above 0.001), which suggests that blood repertoires may reflect thyroid immune responses. A 13 V-J signature model separated ophthalmopathy from stable hyperthyroidism, with approximately 87% sensitivity and 81% to 83% specificity in cross-validation and 80%/75% in testing. In validation, progression to ophthalmopathy was predicted by the model with about 70% sensitivity and under 85% specificity, a median of around 6.5 months before onset. A discovery cohort of roughly 100 patients, about 43 with Graves' ophthalmopathy and 55 to 60 with stable Graves' hyperthyroidism, was used to find distinguishing TCR V-J signatures. Prospective prediction of ophthalmopathy was tested in an independent validation cohort of some 20 hyperthyroidism patients and around 16 patients who later progressed to ophthalmopathy. The 75 to 100 discovery patients were divided at random into training and test sets in a 7:3 ratio. In roughly six Graves' hyperthyroidism patients, the study also compared T-cell repertoires from thyroid tissue with T-cell repertoires from blood. Following sampling, methimazole starting at 30 mg daily was given to hyperthyroidism patients, and high-dose intravenous methylprednisolone was given to ophthalmopathy patients. A second multiplex PCR round built the libraries, followed by size selection and purification. Paired-end sequencing of the libraries was performed with 100 bp reads on an Illumina HiSeq2000. SOAPnuke was used to process the raw data, with reads discarded if the reads contained adapters or uncalled bases, had a mean Phred below 15, or lacked an exact constant-primer or identifier match. High-quality paired reads were merged with COPE v1.2.5, and unique nucleotide sequences were defined as clonotypes. MiTCR v1.1 was used to align clonotypes to the IMGT TRBV, TRBD and TRBJ reference segments. Analysis was restricted to V-J combinations with a frequency above 0.0001, which covered about 99% of repertoires. The TCS score was defined as F50 (clonal expansion) divided by E x V (chaos), with BLOSUM62-based TCRdist calculated between CDR3 peptides within each V-J. Welch's t-statistics and random forest reduced some 510 V-J features to some 14, which were used in a naive Bayes classifier (R e1071). No statistical method was used to set the sample size in advance, and investigators knew the group allocation. TCR Vbeta CDR3 sequencing of some 140 peripheral blood samples (fewer than 45 ophthalmopathy, 75 or so hyperthyroidism and approximately 17 progressor patients) is reported in the paper.

The receptor's source is a woman aged 18 to 35 with Graves disease. Donor details come from another sample of the same person, matched by shared clones. In this chain, TRBV29-1 is recombined with TRBJ1-2, with 10 bases matching TRBD1. The material sequenced was peripheral blood mononuclear cells (PBMCs), taken at new diagnosis, from a patient treated with antithyroid drugs. For the CDR3, the sequence is CSVADRGRGDYGYTF. The DNA sequence is as follows: TGCAGCGTAGCAGACAGGGGGCGCGGGGACTATGGCTACACCTTC.